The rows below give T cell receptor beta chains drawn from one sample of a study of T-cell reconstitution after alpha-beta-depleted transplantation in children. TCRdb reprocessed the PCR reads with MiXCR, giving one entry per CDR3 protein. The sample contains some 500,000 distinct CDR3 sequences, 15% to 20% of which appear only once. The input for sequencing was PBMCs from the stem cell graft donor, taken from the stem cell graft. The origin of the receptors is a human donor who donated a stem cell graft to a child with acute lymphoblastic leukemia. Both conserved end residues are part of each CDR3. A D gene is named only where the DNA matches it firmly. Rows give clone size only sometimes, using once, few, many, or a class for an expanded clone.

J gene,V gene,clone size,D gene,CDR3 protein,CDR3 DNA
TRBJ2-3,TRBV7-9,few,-,CASSSFTYTDTQYF,TGTGCCAGCAGCTCCTTCACCTACACAGATACGCAGTATTTT
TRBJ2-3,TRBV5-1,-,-,CASRDLRISTDTQYF,TGCGCCAGCCGGGACCTTAGGATCAGCACAGATACGCAGTATTTT
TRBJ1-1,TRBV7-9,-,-,CASSFIGRGNTEAFF,TGTGCCAGCAGCTTTATCGGCAGGGGGAACACTGAAGCTTTCTTT
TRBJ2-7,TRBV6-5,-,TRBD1,CASSTKNPDRGYEQYF,TGTGCCAGCAGTACTAAAAACCCAGACAGGGGCTACGAGCAGTACTTC
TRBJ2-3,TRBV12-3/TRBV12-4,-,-,CASSLAGARDTQYF,TGTGCCAGCAGTTTAGCGGGAGCAAGGGATACGCAGTATTTT
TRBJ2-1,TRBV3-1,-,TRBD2,CASVGTSGPMNEQFF,TGTGCCAGCGTCGGGACTAGCGGTCCCATGAATGAGCAGTTCTTC
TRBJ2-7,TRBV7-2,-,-,CASSPVRGKGTYEQYF,TGTGCCAGCAGCCCCGTGAGGGGAAAGGGGACCTACGAGCAGTACTTC
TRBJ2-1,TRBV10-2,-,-,CASSEFGRLFF,TGCGCCAGCAGTGAGTTCGGAAGGCTGTTCTTC
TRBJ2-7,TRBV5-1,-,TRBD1,CASSPGTGGVEQYF,TGCGCCAGCAGCCCAGGGACAGGGGGCGTCGAGCAGTACTTC
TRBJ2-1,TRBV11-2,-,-,CASSLAPLADEQFF,TGTGCCAGCAGCTTAGCCCCCCTCGCGGATGAGCAGTTCTTC
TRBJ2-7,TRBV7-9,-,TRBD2,CASSFLLAGDYEQYF,TGTGCCAGCAGCTTTCTACTAGCGGGAGACTACGAGCAGTACTTC
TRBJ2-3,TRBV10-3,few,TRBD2,CAISENGGRAPDTQYF,TGTGCCATCAGTGAGAATGGCGGGAGGGCCCCAGATACGCAGTATTTT
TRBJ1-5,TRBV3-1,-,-,CASSHFTAGAGNQPQHF,TGTGCCAGCAGCCACTTTACGGCGGGGGCGGGCAATCAGCCCCAGCATTTT
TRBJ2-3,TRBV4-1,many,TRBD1,CASSHLDRDADTQYF,TGCGCCAGCAGCCATCTGGACAGGGACGCAGATACGCAGTATTTT
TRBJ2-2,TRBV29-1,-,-,CSMRDSSNTGELFF,TGCAGCATGCGCGACAGTTCGAACACCGGGGAGCTGTTTTTT
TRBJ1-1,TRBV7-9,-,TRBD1,CASSKGGRGDGEAFF,TGTGCCAGCAGCAAAGGGGGCAGGGGTGACGGTGAAGCTTTCTTT
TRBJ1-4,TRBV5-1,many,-,CASSFRSDATNEKLFF,TGCGCCAGCAGCTTCCGTTCAGATGCAACTAATGAAAAACTGTTTTTT
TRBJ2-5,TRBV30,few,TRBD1,CAWGTGDQETQYF,TGTGCCTGGGGGACAGGGGACCAAGAGACCCAGTACTTC
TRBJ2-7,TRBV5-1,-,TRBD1,CASSLATTGQNYEQYF,TGCGCCAGCAGCTTGGCCACGACAGGGCAGAACTACGAGCAGTACTTC
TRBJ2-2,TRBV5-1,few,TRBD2,CASSLIAGEAGELFF,TGCGCCAGCAGCTTAATAGCGGGAGAAGCCGGGGAGCTGTTTTTT
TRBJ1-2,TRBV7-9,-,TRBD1,CASSQQGSSGYTF,TGTGCCAGCAGCCAACAGGGGTCGTCTGGCTACACCTTC
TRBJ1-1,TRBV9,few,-,CASSVEGSGLLLNTEAFF,TGTGCCAGCAGCGTAGAGGGGTCGGGGCTACTGCTTAACACTGAAGCTTTCTTT
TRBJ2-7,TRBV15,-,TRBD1,CATSRDLGQGREQYF,TGTGCCACCAGCAGAGATCTGGGACAGGGGAGAGAGCAGTACTTC
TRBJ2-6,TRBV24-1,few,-,CATSASLRDPLTF,TGTGCCACCAGTGCATCTCTCCGGGACCCTCTGACTTTC
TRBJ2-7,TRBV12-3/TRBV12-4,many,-,CASSSNYEQYF,TGTGCCAGCAGCTCAAACTACGAGCAGTACTTC
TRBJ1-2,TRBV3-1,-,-,CASSQVMYSNYGYTF,TGTGCCAGCAGCCAAGTTATGTACAGTAACTATGGCTACACCTTC
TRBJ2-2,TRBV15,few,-,CATRNDLNTGELFF,TGTGCCACCAGGAACGACTTGAACACCGGGGAGCTGTTTTTT
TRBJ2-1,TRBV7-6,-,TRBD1,CASSLAGTALIF,TGTGCCAGCAGCTTGGCTGGGACAGCTCTAATCTTC
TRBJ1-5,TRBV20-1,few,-,CSARQRGNQPQHF,TGCAGTGCTAGGCAAAGGGGCAATCAGCCCCAGCATTTT
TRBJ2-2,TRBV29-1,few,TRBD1,CSVRRQGGGELFF,TGCAGCGTCAGACGACAGGGGGGCGGGGAGCTGTTTTTT
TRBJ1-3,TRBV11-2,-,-,CASSPIGDKAGLSGNTIYF,TGTGCCAGCAGCCCGATTGGGGACAAGGCAGGCCTCTCTGGAAACACCATATATTTT
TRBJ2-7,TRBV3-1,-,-,CASSRVTSRPYEQYF,TGTGCCAGCAGCCGCGTTACTAGCAGGCCCTACGAGCAGTACTTC
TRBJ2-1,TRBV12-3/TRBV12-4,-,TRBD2,CASSFRVAGASYNEQFF,TGTGCCAGCAGTTTTCGCGTAGCGGGGGCCTCTTACAATGAGCAGTTCTTC
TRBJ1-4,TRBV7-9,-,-,CASSFIGRQHNEKLFF,TGTGCCAGCAGCTTTATTGGAAGACAGCATAATGAAAAACTGTTTTTT
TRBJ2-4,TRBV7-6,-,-,CASSSGENIQYF,TGTGCCAGCAGCTCAGGCGAAAACATTCAGTACTTC
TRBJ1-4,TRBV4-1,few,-,CASSQGRGRSGTNEKLFF,TGCGCCAGCAGCCAAGGCCGAGGGAGGAGCGGAACTAATGAAAAACTGTTTTTT
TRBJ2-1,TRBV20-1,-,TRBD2,CSASEASGPFYNEQFF,TGCAGTGCTAGTGAGGCTAGCGGGCCGTTTTACAATGAGCAGTTCTTC
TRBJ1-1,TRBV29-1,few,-,CSVDLTEAFF,TGCAGCGTTGACCTCACTGAAGCTTTCTTT
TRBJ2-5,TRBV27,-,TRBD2,CASSLSGGWAQYF,TGTGCCAGCAGTTTAAGCGGGGGGTGGGCCCAGTACTTC
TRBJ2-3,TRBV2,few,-,CASRDSIDTQYF,TGTGCCAGCAGGGACTCCATAGATACGCAGTATTTT
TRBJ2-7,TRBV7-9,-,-,CASRDTTYEQYF,TGTGCCAGCAGAGACACGACCTACGAGCAGTACTTC
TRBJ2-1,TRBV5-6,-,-,CASSLAQPWEQFF,TGTGCCAGCAGCTTGGCCCAGCCCTGGGAGCAGTTCTTC
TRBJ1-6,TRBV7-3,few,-,CASSSGPIYNSPLHF,TGTGCCAGCAGCTCTGGACCGATCTATAATTCACCCCTCCACTTT
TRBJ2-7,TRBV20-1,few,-,CSADDVAETYEQYF,TGCAGTGCTGATGATGTAGCTGAGACCTACGAGCAGTACTTC
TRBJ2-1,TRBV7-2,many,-,CASSLAAGINEQFF,TGTGCCAGCAGCTTAGCTGCAGGGATAAATGAGCAGTTCTTC
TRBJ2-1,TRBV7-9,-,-,CASSLGGTALDEQFF,TGTGCCAGCAGCTTAGGAGGGACTGCTCTCGATGAGCAGTTCTTC
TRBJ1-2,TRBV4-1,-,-,CASSLIHQGANYGYTF,TGCGCCAGCAGCCTGATCCACCAGGGAGCTAACTATGGCTACACCTTC
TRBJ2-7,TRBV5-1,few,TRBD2,CASSLGTSGQYEQYF,TGCGCCAGCAGCTTGGGGACTAGCGGGCAATACGAGCAGTACTTC
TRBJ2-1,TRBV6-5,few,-,CASSYSIWGELIHEQFF,TGTGCCAGCAGTTACTCGATCTGGGGCGAACTAATCCATGAGCAGTTCTTC
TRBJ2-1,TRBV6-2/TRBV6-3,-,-,CATSERVGSYNEQFF,TGTGCCACCTCTGAGAGGGTGGGCTCCTACAATGAGCAGTTCTTC
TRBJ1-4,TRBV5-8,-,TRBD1,CASSKGAGATNEKLFF,TGTGCCAGCAGCAAGGGGGCTGGGGCAACTAATGAAAAACTGTTTTTT
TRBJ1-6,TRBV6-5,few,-,CASSYLPVDSPLHF,TGTGCCAGCAGTTACTTACCGGTAGATTCACCCCTCCACTTT
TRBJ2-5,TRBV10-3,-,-,CAISESGRGQETQYF,TGTGCCATCAGTGAGTCGGGCAGGGGCCAAGAGACCCAGTACTTC
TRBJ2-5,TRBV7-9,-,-,CASSVSPPSETQYF,TGTGCCAGCAGCGTGTCCCCCCCATCCGAGACCCAGTACTTC
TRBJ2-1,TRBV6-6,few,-,CASSYDNEQFF,TGTGCCAGCAGTTATGACAATGAGCAGTTCTTC
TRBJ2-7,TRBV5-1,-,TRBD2,CASSLGTSAIYEQYF,TGCGCCAGCAGCTTGGGGACTAGCGCTATCTACGAGCAGTACTTC
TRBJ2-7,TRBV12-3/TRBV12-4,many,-,CASSTGSSYEQYF,TGTGCCAGCAGTACAGGATCCTCCTACGAGCAGTACTTC
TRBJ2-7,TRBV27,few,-,CASSFAGPYEQYF,TGTGCCAGCAGTTTTGCGGGCCCCTACGAGCAGTACTTC